These 22 T cell receptor beta chains originate from one sample sequenced in a study of blood T cell repertoires in COVID-19. Some clones are missing from TCRdb's copy, which holds only in-frame ones; the method was immunoSEQ multiplex PCR. In the table there are about 200,000 clones, just under 90% of which are singletons. The sequenced sample consisted of peripheral blood. The source is a man in his sixties who had recovered from COVID-19.

This chain connects TRBV25-1 to TRBJ2-1, with D perhaps matching TRBD2 (8 bases). The CDR3 sequence is 14 residues long. Trimming took off 7 bases at V and 6 bases at J, with 16 bases between the two ends. Germline V gives CDR1 MGHDK, CDR2 SYGVNS. In DNA, the CDR3 is TGTGCCAGCAATAGGGGGCGGGAGGCCAATGAGCAGTTCTTC. Translating it yields CASNRGREANEQFF. The whole variable domain, remainder taken from reference TRBV25-1 and TRBJ2-1, is EADIYQTPRYLVIGTGKKITLECSQTMGHDKMYWYQQDPGMELHLIHYSYGVNSTEKGDLSSESTVSRIRTEHFPLTLESARPSHTSQYLCASNRGREANEQFFGPGTRLTVL.

The chain carries TRBV19 and TRBJ2-1, with TRBD2 matching over 11 bases. The CDR3 loop spans 14 amino acids. Germline CDR1 is LNHDA and CDR2 is SQIVND (reference sequence). The trim removed 4 bases at V and 7 bases at J, leaving 3 bases unmatched. CDR3 residues: CASSTGTSGNEQFF. The CDR3, as DNA: TGTGCCAGTAGTACGGGGACTAGCGGAAATGAGCAGTTCTTC.

V gene TRBV3-1 (or the pseudogene TRBV3-2) combines with J gene TRBJ2-1; possibly TRBD2 for D (6 bases). V shed 4 bases and J shed 6 bases, with 16 bases lying between them. This CDR3 region has 15 residues. Germline V gene data show CDR1 as LGHDT and CDR2 as YNNKEL (reference sequence). The CDR3 nucleotides read TGTGCCAGCAGCCCGTTGCGGGGTAAGGGCAATGAGCAGTTCTTC. Translated: CASSPLRGKGNEQFF.

The V call is TRBV19, the J call TRBJ2-3; 8 nucleotides match TRBD1. The CDR3 extends over 15 amino acids. Germline V gives CDR1 LNHDA, CDR2 SQIVND (reference sequence). The trim removed 7 bases at V and 3 bases at J, leaving 9 bases unmatched. Here the CDR3 DNA reads TGTGCCAGTACCGACAGGGGCCTTGGGACAGATACGCAGTATTTT. Protein: CASTDRGLGTDTQYF.

This chain connects TRBV7-6 to TRBJ2-1; weak D call: TRBD2 (5 bases). From germline, CDR1 is SGHVS and CDR2 FNYEAQ. This CDR3 region has 11 residues. The V end was cut by 5 bases, the J end by 9 bases, with 8 bases between. The CDR3 sequence is CASSPGTEQFF. CDR3 nucleotide sequence: TGTGCCAGCAGCCCGGGAACTGAGCAGTTCTTC.

V gene TRBV6-1 combines with J gene TRBJ2-7; 9 nucleotides line up with TRBD1. Germline CDR1 reads MNHNS; CDR2 reads SASEGT. The CDR3 has 16 amino acids. The V segment lost 4 bases and the J segment 0 bases; nucleotides outside the gene matches: 7. CDR3 loop: CASSGKDRGVSYEQYF. The DNA for the CDR3 is TGTGCCAGCAGTGGCAAGGACAGGGGAGTCTCCTACGAGCAGTACTTC.

This chain joins TRBV11-2 and TRBJ2-3, with D perhaps TRBD2 (7 bases). Germline V lookup: CDR1 SGHAT, CDR2 FQNNGV. CDR3 size: 15 residues. V lost 2 bases and J lost 5, with 14 bases in between. CDR3 DNA sequence: TGTGCCAGCAGCTTAAGCCAGGGGAGGGGAGATACGCAGTATTTT. The encoded protein is CASSLSQGRGDTQYF.

The chain carries TRBV18 and TRBJ1-5; D not certain. V was trimmed by 3 bases and J by 0 bases, leaving 6 bases between them. CDR1 and CDR2 (germline): KGHSH, LQKENI. CDR3 length: 14 amino acids. The chain's CDR3 is CASSPLSSNQPQHF. The CDR3 bases are TGTGCCAGCTCACCCCTGTCTAGCAATCAGCCCCAGCATTTT.

The chain joins TRBV3-1 (or the pseudogene TRBV3-2) to TRBJ2-3; D is possibly TRBD1 (6 bases). V dropped 5 bases and J dropped 3 bases, with 15 bases sitting between them. CDR1 and CDR2 (germline): LGHDT, YNNKEL (reference sequence). There are 15 residues in the CDR3. The DNA of the CDR3 is TGTGCCAGCAGCTACCGGGACAAAGGAACAGATACGCAGTATTTT. Translating it yields CASSYRDKGTDTQYF.

The sample holds one count of this clone. This chain connects TRBV2 to TRBJ2-4; perhaps TRBD2 as D (6 bases). Per germline, CDR1 SNHLY and CDR2 FYNNEI. There are 13 residues in the CDR3. V shed 8 bases and J shed 5 bases, with 13 bases lying between them. CDR3 residues: CASGRDLQNIQYF. The CDR3 DNA sequence: TGTGCCAGCGGCCGGGACTTACAAAACATTCAGTACTTC.

This chain uses TRBV6-5 with TRBJ1-1, with D perhaps TRBD1 (5 bases). The CDR3 has 13 residues. V shed 2 bases and J shed 4 bases, with 8 bases lying between them. Germline V gene data show CDR1 as MNHEY and CDR2 as SVGAGI. The CDR3 reads CASSYEGATEAFF. CDR3 nucleotide sequence: TGTGCCAGCAGTTACGAAGGGGCCACTGAAGCTTTCTTT.

The V and J genes are TRBV11-2 and TRBJ2-1; D remains unclear. V was trimmed by 0 bases and J by 4 bases, leaving 4 bases between them. The CDR3 covers 13 residues. Germline CDR1 is SGHAT and CDR2 is FQNNGV. The CDR3 bases are TGTGCCAGCAGCTTAGAACTATACAATGAGCAGTTCTTC. This sequence encodes CASSLELYNEQFF.

V gene TRBV5-4 combines with J gene TRBJ2-7, with 7 bases matching TRBD1. Trimming took 4 bases from V and 2 from J; bases not matched to a gene: 6. Germline loops: CDR1 SGHNT, CDR2 YYREEE (reference sequence). This CDR3 has 14 residues. The CDR3 bases are TGTGCCAGCAGCGGCAGACAGGGAACCTACGAGCAGTACTTC. Translated, it gives CASSGRQGTYEQYF.

This chain uses TRBV5-1 with TRBJ2-1, with 8 bases that match TRBD1. Germline CDR1 and CDR2: SGHRS and YFSETQ. The trim removed 4 bases at V and 2 bases at J, leaving 5 bases unmatched. The CDR3 spans 15 residues. The CDR3 DNA is TGCGCCAGCAGCCCGGGACAGGAAACCTACAATGAGCAGTTCTTC. Its translation is CASSPGQETYNEQFF.

The chain uses TRBV10-3 and TRBJ2-3; D is undetermined. The germline CDR1 and CDR2 sequences are ENHRY and SYGVKD. V lost 7 bases, J lost 5 bases, and 13 bases lay in between. This CDR3 has 13 amino acids. The CDR3 loop reads CAITPLNGDTQYF. In nucleotides, the CDR3 is TGTGCCATCACCCCGCTAAACGGAGATACGCAGTATTTT.

The chain combines TRBV29-1 with TRBJ1-1; D remains ambiguous. Germline CDR1 reads SQVTM; CDR2 reads ANQGSEA. The CDR3 consists of 13 residues. V lost 7 bases, J lost 1 base, and 13 bases lay in between. CDR3 protein: CSARGLGNTEAFF. Here the CDR3 DNA reads TGCAGCGCAAGAGGATTAGGGAACACTGAAGCTTTCTTT. Using reference TRBV29-1 and TRBJ1-1 for the parts outside the CDR3, the full variable domain is SAVISQKPSRDICQRGTSLTIQCQVDSQVTMMFWYRQQPGQSLTLIATANQGSEATYESGFVIDKFPISRPNLTFSTLTVSNMSPEDSSIYLCSARGLGNTEAFFGQGTRLTVV.

The chain joins TRBV10-3 to TRBJ2-7, with unresolved D. This CDR3 spans 15 amino acids. Trimming took 1 base from V and 0 from J, leaving 10 bases between them. Germline CDR1 reads ENHRY; CDR2 reads SYGVKD. The CDR3 here is CAISEFSSSSYEQYF. The CDR3 DNA reads TGTGCCATCAGTGAGTTTTCCTCTAGCTCCTACGAGCAGTACTTC.

Regarding this clone: Different DNA sequences within this sample yield the same CDR3. The J gene is TRBJ1-1, the V gene TRBV18, with TRBD1 matching 8 bases. Trimming took 2 bases from V and 1 from J; bases not matched to a gene: 0. The germline gives CDR1 KGHSH, CDR2 LQKENI. There are 14 residues in the CDR3. In DNA, the CDR3 is TGTGCCAGCTCACCAGGACAGGGGAACACTGAAGCTTTCTTT. This sequence encodes CASSPGQGNTEAFF. Together with reference TRBV18 and TRBJ1-1, the CDR3 gives the full variable domain: NAGVMQNPRHLVRRRGQEARLRCSPMKGHSHVYWYRQLPEEGLKFMVYLQKENIIDESGMPKERFSAEFPKEGPSILRIQQVVRGDSAAYFCASSPGQGNTEAFFGQGTRLTVV.

This sequence joins TRBV4-3 and TRBJ1-2; 9 bases fit TRBD1. The CDR3 is 17 residues long. CDR1 and CDR2 from the germline V gene are LGHNA and YSLEER. The J segment lost 0 bases and the V segment lost 4 bases, leaving 9 bases of the junction unmatched. Written as DNA, the CDR3 is TGCGCCAGCAGCCGGGACAGGGCCGTCCTCACTAACTATGGCTACACCTTC. It codes for CASSRDRAVLTNYGYTF.

The V call is TRBV6-1, the J call TRBJ1-2; D call uncertain. The germline V gene encodes CDR1 MNHNS and CDR2 SASEGT. The V gene lost 3 bases and the J gene lost 6 bases, with 20 bases spanning the gap. The CDR3 runs 16 residues. The chain's CDR3 is CASSDYKLEARDGYTF. CDR3 DNA: TGTGCCAGCAGTGATTATAAGCTGGAGGCTCGGGATGGCTACACCTTC.

This sequence joins TRBV19 and TRBJ2-7; a weak D match, TRBD1 (7 bases). Germline V gene lookup returns CDR1 LNHDA and CDR2 SQIVND (reference sequence). The V end was cut by 1 base, the J end by 2 bases, with 12 bases between. This CDR3 has 15 amino acids. The CDR3 DNA reads as TGTGCCAGTAGTATAGTTCCAGGGGGGACCTACGAGCAGTACTTC. Encoded protein: CASSIVPGGTYEQYF.

The CDR3 is CASSLRRGSNQPQHF. The CDR3 coding sequence is TGTGCCAGCAGCTTACGGAGGGGAAGCAATCAGCCCCAGCATTTT. The chain uses TRBV13 and TRBJ1-5; perhaps TRBD1 as D (5 bases). The germline V and J ends were trimmed by 2 bases and 1 base, with 9 bases remaining between them. Germline V gene lookup returns CDR1 PRHDT and CDR2 FYEKMQ (reference sequence). The CDR3 extends over 15 amino acids.